These 24 T cell receptor beta chains were sequenced from one sample in a study of shared clonotypes between healthy human individuals. Clones were read by immunoSEQ multiplex PCR, and TCRdb kept only the in-frame ones, dropping some. The sample lists approximately 940,000 clones, about 80% occurring once. Sequenced sample: memory CD4+ T cells sorted from blood. As to subset: CD45RA-negative fraction. Receptors originate from a man in his late teens or twenties in good health.

To note about this clone: Other nucleotide sequences in the sample specify the same CDR3. This chain joins TRBV7-9 and TRBJ1-3, with 7 bases aligning to TRBD1. Germline V gene lookup returns CDR1 SEHNR and CDR2 FQNEAQ (reference sequence). V shed 3 bases and J 3 bases; nucleotides not matched to a gene: 2. The CDR3 has 14 amino acids. The CDR3 sequence: CASSFSGGGNTIYF. CDR3 nucleotides: TGTGCCAGCAGCTTTTCAGGGGGTGGAAACACCATATATTTT. The complete variable domain, with remaining parts taken from reference TRBV7-9 and TRBJ1-3, reads DTGVSQNPRHKITKRGQNVTFRCDPISEHNRLYWYRQTLGQGPEFLTYFQNEAQLEKSRLLSDRFSAERPKGSFSTLEIQRTEQGDSAMYLCASSFSGGGNTIYFGEGSWLTVV.

The CDR3 loop reads CASSPGGSRASDTQYF. The CDR3 region has the DNA TGTGCCAGCAGCCCGGGGGGTAGCCGGGCCTCAGATACGCAGTATTTT. This rearrangement joins TRBV9 to TRBJ2-3; 7 bases agree with TRBD2. Germline CDR1 reads SGDLS; CDR2 reads YYNGEE. CDR3 length: 16 residues. The junction had 12 bases not matched to a gene; V was cut back by 4 bases and J by 4 bases.

J is TRBJ2-2 and V is TRBV11-2, with 14 bases identical to TRBD2. This CDR3 is built from 19 residues. Germline V gives CDR1 SGHAT, CDR2 FQNNGV. J lost 2 bases, V lost 5 bases, and 10 bases had no gene match. CDR3 in amino acids: CASSISLGLAGANTGELFF. CDR3 nucleotides: TGTGCCAGCAGCATTTCACTGGGACTAGCGGGAGCCAACACCGGGGAGCTGTTTTTT. The full variable domain, completed using reference TRBV11-2 and TRBJ2-2, is EAGVAQSPRYKIIEKRQSVAFWCNPISGHATLYWYQQILGQGPKLLIQFQNNGVVDDSQLPKDRFSAERLKGVDSTLKIQPAKLEDSAVYLCASSISLGLAGANTGELFFGEGSRLTVL.

This clone was detected a few times. This chain connects TRBV19 to TRBJ2-7; D remains ambiguous. Trimming pared 2 bases from V and 6 bases from J, leaving 11 bases between. This CDR3 is 13 amino acids long. Germline CDR1 LNHDA, CDR2 SQIVND (reference sequence). This CDR3 is CASSIKGLSEQYF. The CDR3 DNA is TGTGCCAGTAGTATAAAAGGGTTGAGCGAGCAGTACTTC.

The V gene is TRBV4-3, the J gene TRBJ2-7, with unresolved D. V dropped 0 bases and J dropped 5 bases, with 8 bases sitting between them. This CDR3 comprises 13 residues. Germline CDR1 and CDR2: LGHNA and YSLEER. This chain's CDR3 is CASSQDRSDEQYF. The DNA of the CDR3 is TGCGCCAGCAGCCAAGATCGATCAGACGAGCAGTACTTC.

The V gene is TRBV5-6, the J gene TRBJ2-1; D possibly corresponds to TRBD2 (6 bases). The CDR3 has 17 residues. Germline lookup yields CDR1 SGHDT and CDR2 YYEEEE. V gave up 0 bases and J gave up 7 bases, with 20 bases separating them. CDR3 nucleotide sequence: TGTGCCAGCAGCTTGGTAAGATACGGGAGAAGGTTGAATGAGCAGTTCTTC. It specifies CASSLVRYGRRLNEQFF.

Turning to this clone: A read error may account for a junction end that differs from germline. V usage is TRBV7-7 and J usage is TRBJ2-2; TRBD2 matches 10 bases. This CDR3 comprises 14 residues. Germline loops: CDR1 SSHAT, CDR2 FNYEAQ (reference sequence). The CDR3 DNA follows: TGTGCTAGCAGCCCTAGCGGGAGTTCTGGGGAGCTGTTTTTT. Its protein is CASSPSGSSGELFF.

The chain carries TRBV5-6 and TRBJ2-6, with D perhaps matching TRBD1 (6 bases). The germline V and J ends were trimmed by 3 bases and 1 base, with 11 bases remaining between them. The CDR3 is 16 amino acids. CDR1 is SGHDT, CDR2 YYEEEE, per germline. This chain's CDR3 is CASSYVQGSGANVLTF. In DNA form, the CDR3 reads TGTGCCAGCAGCTACGTTCAGGGGTCTGGGGCCAACGTCCTGACTTTC.

In DNA form, the CDR3 reads TGCGCCAGCAGCTGGGCACGGGGTGACACTGAAGCTTTCTTT. Protein product: CASSWARGDTEAFF. The V gene is TRBV5-1, the J gene TRBJ1-1; unclear D gene. V was cut by 3 bases and J by 3 bases, with 12 bases left in between. This CDR3 has 14 amino acids. Germline V lookup: CDR1 SGHRS, CDR2 YFSETQ.

V gene TRBV10-3 combines with J gene TRBJ2-1; TRBD1 matches at 7 bases. Germline CDR1 reads ENHRY; CDR2 reads SYGVKD. J lost 9 bases, V lost 5 bases, and 10 bases had no gene match. The CDR3 covers 14 residues. CDR3 sequence reads: CAISLTGAISEQFF. The CDR3 DNA is TGTGCCATCAGTCTTACAGGGGCGATTAGTGAGCAGTTCTTC.

The V gene is TRBV10-3, the J gene TRBJ2-3, with D perhaps matching TRBD2 (5 bases). Germline-derived CDR1 and CDR2 are ENHRY and SYGVKD. This CDR3 is 14 amino acids long. V was cut by 3 bases and J by 0 bases, with 7 bases left in between. Here the CDR3 DNA reads TGTGCCATCAGTGACAGGACTAGCACAGATACGCAGTATTTT. Translation: CAISDRTSTDTQYF.

As regards this clone: Other DNA sequences in the same sample also yield this CDR3. The gene calls are TRBV19 and TRBJ2-5; TRBD2 is a possible D gene (5 bases). From germline, CDR1 is LNHDA and CDR2 SQIVND (reference sequence). This CDR3 is built from 13 residues. Trimming shortened V by 2 bases and J by 2 bases, and 6 bases separated the two germline ends. The CDR3 spells CASSIRGQETQYF. The CDR3 region has the DNA TGTGCCAGTAGTATACGGGGACAAGAGACCCAGTACTTC.

The chain uses TRBV7-9 and TRBJ1-4; maybe TRBD1 (5 bases). V lost 5 bases, J lost 4 bases, and 8 bases lay in between. Germline V gene lookup returns CDR1 SEHNR and CDR2 FQNEAQ (reference sequence). There are 13 residues in the CDR3. CDR3 bases: TGTGCCAGCAGCAGGGACCTTAATGAAAAACTGTTTTTT. The encoded protein is CASSRDLNEKLFF.

The chain links TRBV2 to TRBJ2-2; no reliable D call. Deletions cut 1 base from V and 6 bases from J, with 6 bases between. This CDR3 is 13 amino acids long. The germline CDR1 and CDR2 sequences are SNHLY and FYNNEI. The CDR3 DNA reads as TGTGCCAGCAGTGAAGTATCCCCCGGGGAGCTGTTTTTT. It specifies CASSEVSPGELFF.

At least ten counts were recorded for this clone. The rearrangement links TRBV19 to TRBJ1-4; D perhaps matches TRBD1 (5 bases). There are 16 residues in the CDR3. Germline V gene data show CDR1 as LNHDA and CDR2 as SQIVND (reference sequence). V was shortened by 6 bases and J by 0 bases, with 14 bases between the two germline ends. CDR3 region: CASRKGRVATNEKLFF. The CDR3 coding sequence is TGTGCCAGTAGGAAGGGGAGGGTTGCAACTAATGAAAAACTGTTTTTT.

The rearrangement uses TRBV2 and TRBJ2-5, with a possible D match to TRBD2 (5 bases). Germline values: CDR1 SNHLY, CDR2 FYNNEI. This CDR3 has 13 residues. V was trimmed by 7 bases and J by 5 bases, leaving 14 bases between them. As DNA, the CDR3 is TGTGCCAGCAAATCGGACCGCGGGGAGACCCAGTACTTC. This sequence encodes CASKSDRGETQYF. Full variable domain (outside the CDR3, taken from reference TRBV2 and TRBJ2-5): EPEVTQTPSHQVTQMGQEVILRCVPISNHLYFYWYRQILGQKVEFLVSFYNNEISEKSEIFDDQFSVERPDGSNFTLKIRSTKLEDSAMYFCASKSDRGETQYFGPGTRLLVL.

A few counts support this clone. The CDR3 nucleotides read TGTGCCAGCAGCGCAGTACAAACCGGGACTACGAACACCGGGGAGCTGTTTTTT. As protein: CASSAVQTGTTNTGELFF. This chain links TRBV7-3 with TRBJ2-2, with 7 nucleotides matching TRBD2. The CDR3 is 18 amino acids. V shed 5 bases and J 0 bases; nucleotides not matched to a gene: 12. Germline V gene data show CDR1 as SGHTA and CDR2 as FQGTGA.

The genes are TRBV7-9 and TRBJ2-6; the D is unclear. The germline V gene encodes CDR1 SEHNR and CDR2 FQNEAQ (reference sequence). This CDR3 region has 16 residues. The V end was cut by 5 bases, the J end by 4 bases, with 15 bases between. CDR3 sequence (DNA): TGTGCCAGCAGCCCCCCATCCGGTGGGGGGGCCAACGTCCTGACTTTC. Amino acid sequence: CASSPPSGGGANVLTF.

This clone was seen once. This chain links TRBV28 with TRBJ2-4, with D perhaps TRBD1 (6 bases). Germline loops: CDR1 MDHEN, CDR2 SYDVKM. The ends were cut back, 6 bases at V and 6 bases at J, with 9 bases in the middle. The CDR3 extends over 12 amino acids. CDR3: CASRTQGNIQYF. The CDR3 coding sequence is TGTGCCAGCAGAACACAGGGAAACATTCAGTACTTC.

This clone was recorded only once. The rearrangement links TRBV7-9 to TRBJ2-7; 9 nucleotides line up with TRBD2. Germline CDR1 is SEHNR and CDR2 is FQNEAQ (reference sequence). The V segment lost 5 bases and the J segment 7 bases; nucleotides outside the gene matches: 12. The CDR3 extends over 15 amino acids. The CDR3 loop reads CASSPLASGIGEQYF. CDR3 nucleotides: TGTGCCAGCAGCCCCCTGGCTAGCGGGATCGGTGAGCAGTACTTC.

The chain couples TRBV19 to TRBJ2-6; 7 bases align to TRBD2. The CDR3 totals 16 residues. The ends lost 9 bases at V and 0 bases at J; junction bases unmatched: 8. CDR1 LNHDA and CDR2 SQIVND come from the germline V gene (reference sequence). The CDR3 sequence is CASETSLGSGANVLTF. CDR3 DNA: TGTGCCAGCGAGACTAGCCTCGGCTCTGGGGCCAACGTCCTGACTTTC.

This clone was counted a few times. The CDR3 here is CASSETATSNQPQHF. CDR3 nucleotides: TGTGCCAGCAGCGAGACCGCTACTAGCAATCAGCCCCAGCATTTT. J is TRBJ1-5 and V is TRBV9; D remains ambiguous. Germline V gene lookup returns CDR1 SGDLS and CDR2 YYNGEE. V was cut by 3 bases and J by 0 bases, with 10 bases left in between. The length of the CDR3 is 15 residues.

The chain recombines TRBV27 with TRBJ2-2; 7 bases are shared with TRBD1. The germline CDR1 and CDR2 sequences are MNHEY and SMNVEV (reference sequence). The CDR3 extends over 16 amino acids. V lost 5 bases and J lost 5; bases outside the gene matches: 11. The CDR3 nucleotides are TGTGCCAGCAGTCTGACCGGGACAGTTGTAACCGGGGAGCTGTTTTTT. Translated, it gives CASSLTGTVVTGELFF.

This chain uses TRBV29-1 with TRBJ2-3, with 9 bases identical to TRBD1. This CDR3 contains 15 residues. Trimming removed 1 base from V and 2 bases from J; junction bases left unmatched: 4. Germline CDR1 SQVTM, CDR2 ANQGSEA. The CDR3 coding sequence is TGCAGCGTTGAAGGGGGACAGGGAGCCACAGATACGCAGTATTTT. This gives the protein CSVEGGQGATDTQYF.